This T cell receptor beta chain was retrieved from a study of T cells in tuberculosis. The overall study: A South African cohort included IGRA-negative adolescents, latently infected IGRA-positive adolescents and adults with active tuberculosis. Study-wide results and caveats: Active tuberculosis alpha repertoires lay closer to GMM-specific TCRs than controls'.

The protocol was immunoSEQ multiplex PCR, while the TCRdb copy is restricted to in-frame clones and leaves out a portion. Among about 29,000 clones listed, approximately 93% were seen once. Note on this clone: The antigen is not known.

Germline CDR1 is SQVTM and CDR2 is ANQGSEA. After removal of 0 bases from V and 4 bases from J, the junction contained 12 bases not matched to a gene. The CDR3 contains 17 residues. The sequencing sample was made of PBMCs. The chain links TRBV29-1 to TRBJ1-2, with 9 bases identical to TRBD1. The sequence derives from a donor between 10 and 35 years old with latent tuberculosis or without tuberculosis infection. Here the CDR3 reads CSVEERFEDRGGYGYTF. Written as DNA, the CDR3 is TGCAGCGTTGAAGAACGGTTCGAGGACAGGGGAGGCTATGGCTACACCTTC. Looking up the rest from reference TRBV29-1 and TRBJ1-2 gives the full variable domain: SAVISQKPSRDICQRGTSLTIQCQVDSQVTMMFWYRQQPGQSLTLIATANQGSEATYESGFVIDKFPISRPNLTFSTLTVSNMSPEDSSIYLCSVEERFEDRGGYGYTFGSGTRLTVV.